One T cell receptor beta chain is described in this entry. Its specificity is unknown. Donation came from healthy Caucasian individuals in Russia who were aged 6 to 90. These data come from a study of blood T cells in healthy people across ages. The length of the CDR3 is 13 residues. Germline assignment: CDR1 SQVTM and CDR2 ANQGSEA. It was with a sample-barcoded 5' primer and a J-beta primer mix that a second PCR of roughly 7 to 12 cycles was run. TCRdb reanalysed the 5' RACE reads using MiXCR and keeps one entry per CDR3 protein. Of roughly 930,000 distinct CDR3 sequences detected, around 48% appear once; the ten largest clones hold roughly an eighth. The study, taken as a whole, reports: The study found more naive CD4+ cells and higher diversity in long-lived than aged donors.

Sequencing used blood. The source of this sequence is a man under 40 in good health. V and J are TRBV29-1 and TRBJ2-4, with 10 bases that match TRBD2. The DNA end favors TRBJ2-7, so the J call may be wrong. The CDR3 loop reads CSARTSGLYEQYF. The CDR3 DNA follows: TGCAGCGCCAGGACTAGCGGCCTCTACGAGCAGTACTTC.